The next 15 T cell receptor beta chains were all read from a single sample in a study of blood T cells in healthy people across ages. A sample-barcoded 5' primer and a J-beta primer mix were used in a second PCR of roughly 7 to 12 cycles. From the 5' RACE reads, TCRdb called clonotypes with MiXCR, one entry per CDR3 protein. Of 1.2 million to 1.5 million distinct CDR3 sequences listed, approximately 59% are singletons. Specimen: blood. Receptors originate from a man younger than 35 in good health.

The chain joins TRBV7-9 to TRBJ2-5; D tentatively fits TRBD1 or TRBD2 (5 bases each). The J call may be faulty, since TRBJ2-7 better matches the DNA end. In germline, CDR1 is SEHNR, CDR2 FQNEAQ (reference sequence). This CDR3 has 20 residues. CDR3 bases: TGTGCCAGCAGCTTAGACATGTCGGCAGGAAATACCGGGACGTTATACGAGCAGTACTTC. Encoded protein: CASSLDMSAGNTGTLYEQYF.

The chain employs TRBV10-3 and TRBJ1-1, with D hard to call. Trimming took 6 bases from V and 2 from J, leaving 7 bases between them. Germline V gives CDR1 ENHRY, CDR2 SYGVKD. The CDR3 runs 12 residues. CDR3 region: CAIRQSNTEAFF. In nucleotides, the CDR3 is TGTGCCATCAGGCAAAGCAACACTGAAGCTTTCTTT.

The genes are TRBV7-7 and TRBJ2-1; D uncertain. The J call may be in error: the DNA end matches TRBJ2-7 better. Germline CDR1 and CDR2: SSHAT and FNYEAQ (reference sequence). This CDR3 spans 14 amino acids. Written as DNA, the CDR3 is TGTGCCAGCAGCCCAACTACGCGGAGCTACGAGCAGTACTTC. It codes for CASSPTTRSYEQYF.

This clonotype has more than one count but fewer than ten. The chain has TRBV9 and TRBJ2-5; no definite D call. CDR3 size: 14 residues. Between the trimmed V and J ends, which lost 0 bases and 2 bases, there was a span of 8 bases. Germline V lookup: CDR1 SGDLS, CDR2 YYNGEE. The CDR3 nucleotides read TGTGCCAGCAGCGTAGGTCACCAACAAGAGACCCAGTACTTC. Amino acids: CASSVGHQQETQYF.

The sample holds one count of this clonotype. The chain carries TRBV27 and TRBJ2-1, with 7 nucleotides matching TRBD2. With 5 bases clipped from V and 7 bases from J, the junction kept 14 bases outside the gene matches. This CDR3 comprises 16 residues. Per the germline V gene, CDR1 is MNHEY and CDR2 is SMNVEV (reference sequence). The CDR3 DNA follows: TGTGCCAGCAGTCCTATGGGTAGCGGGTTTGAGAATGAGCAGTTCTTC. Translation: CASSPMGSGFENEQFF.

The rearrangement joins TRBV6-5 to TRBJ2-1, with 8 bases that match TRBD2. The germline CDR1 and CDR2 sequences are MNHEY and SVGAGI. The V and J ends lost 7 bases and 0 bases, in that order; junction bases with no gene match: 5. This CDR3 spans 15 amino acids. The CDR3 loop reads CASTLSGSSYNEQFF. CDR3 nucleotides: TGTGCCAGCACTTTAAGCGGGAGCTCCTACAATGAGCAGTTCTTC.

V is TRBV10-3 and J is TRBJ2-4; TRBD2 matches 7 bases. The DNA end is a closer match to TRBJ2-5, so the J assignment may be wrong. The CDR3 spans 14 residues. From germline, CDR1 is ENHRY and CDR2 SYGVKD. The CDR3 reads CAIRSSGLQETQYF. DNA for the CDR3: TGTGCCATCAGGTCTAGCGGCCTTCAAGAGACCCAGTACTTC.

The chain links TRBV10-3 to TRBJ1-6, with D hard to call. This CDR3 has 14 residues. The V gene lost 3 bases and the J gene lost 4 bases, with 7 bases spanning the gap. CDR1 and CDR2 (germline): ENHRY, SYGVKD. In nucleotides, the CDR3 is TGTGCCATCAGTGATGGAGGTTATAATTCACCCCTCCACTTT. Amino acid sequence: CAISDGGYNSPLHF.

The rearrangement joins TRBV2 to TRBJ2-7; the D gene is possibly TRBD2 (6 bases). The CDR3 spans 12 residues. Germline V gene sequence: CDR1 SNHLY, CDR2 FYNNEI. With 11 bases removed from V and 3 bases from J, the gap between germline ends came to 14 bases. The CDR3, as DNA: TGTGCCTGCGGGAAAACCGACTACGAGCAGTACTTC. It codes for CACGKTDYEQYF.

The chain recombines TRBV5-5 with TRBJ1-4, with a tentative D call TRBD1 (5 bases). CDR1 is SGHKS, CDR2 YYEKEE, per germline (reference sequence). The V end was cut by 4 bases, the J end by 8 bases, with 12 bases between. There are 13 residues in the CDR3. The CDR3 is CASSPGPLEKLFF. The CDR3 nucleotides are TGTGCCAGCAGCCCGGGACCTTTAGAAAAACTGTTTTTT.

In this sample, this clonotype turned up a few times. CDR3 loop: CASSQMTEEGEQYF. CDR3 in DNA: TGCGCCAGCAGCCAAATGACTGAAGAGGGCGAGCAGTACTTC. The genes are TRBV4-1 and TRBJ2-7; D perhaps matches TRBD2 (5 bases). CDR1 is MGHRA and CDR2 is YSYEKL in the germline V gene. This CDR3 is built from 14 residues. The V gene lost 2 bases and the J gene lost 6 bases, with 14 bases spanning the gap.

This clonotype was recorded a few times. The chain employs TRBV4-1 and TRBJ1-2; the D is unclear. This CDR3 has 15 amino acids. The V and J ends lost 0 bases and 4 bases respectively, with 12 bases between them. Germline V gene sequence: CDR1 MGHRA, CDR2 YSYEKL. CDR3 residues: CASSQDRGSSYGYTF. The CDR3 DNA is TGCGCCAGCAGCCAAGATCGAGGCAGCAGCTATGGCTACACCTTC.

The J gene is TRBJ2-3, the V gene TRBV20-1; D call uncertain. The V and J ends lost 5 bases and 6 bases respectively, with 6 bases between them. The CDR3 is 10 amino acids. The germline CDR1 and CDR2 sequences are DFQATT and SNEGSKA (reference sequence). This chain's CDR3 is CSAGWDTQYF. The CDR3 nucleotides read TGCAGTGCTGGATGGGATACGCAGTATTTT.

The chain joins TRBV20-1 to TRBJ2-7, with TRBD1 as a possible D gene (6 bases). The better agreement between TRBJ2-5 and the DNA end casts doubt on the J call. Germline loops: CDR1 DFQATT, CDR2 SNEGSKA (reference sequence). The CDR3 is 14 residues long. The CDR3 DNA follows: TGCAGTGCTAGAGGGCAGGGGCGGTGGGAGACCCAGTACTTC. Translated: CSARGQGRWETQYF.

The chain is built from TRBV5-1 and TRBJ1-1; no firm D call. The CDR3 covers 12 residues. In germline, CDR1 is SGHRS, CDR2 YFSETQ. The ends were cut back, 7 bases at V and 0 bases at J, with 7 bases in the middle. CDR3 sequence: CASARVNTEAFF. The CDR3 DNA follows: TGCGCCAGCGCCCGTGTGAACACTGAAGCTTTCTTT.